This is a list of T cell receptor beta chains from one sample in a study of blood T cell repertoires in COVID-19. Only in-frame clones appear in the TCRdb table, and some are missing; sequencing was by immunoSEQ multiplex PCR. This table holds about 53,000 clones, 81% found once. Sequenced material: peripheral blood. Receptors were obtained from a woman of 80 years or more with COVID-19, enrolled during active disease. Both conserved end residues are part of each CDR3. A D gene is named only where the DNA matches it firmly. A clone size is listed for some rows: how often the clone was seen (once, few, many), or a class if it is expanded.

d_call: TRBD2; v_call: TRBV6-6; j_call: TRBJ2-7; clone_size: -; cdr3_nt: TGTGCCAGCAGCACTAGCGGGAGTTACGAGCAGTACTTC; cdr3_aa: CASSTSGSYEQYF
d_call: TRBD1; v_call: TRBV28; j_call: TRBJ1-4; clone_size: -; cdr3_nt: TGTGCCAGCAGAGGACAGGGGGCGGCTAATGAAAAACTGTTTTTT; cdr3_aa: CASRGQGAANEKLFF
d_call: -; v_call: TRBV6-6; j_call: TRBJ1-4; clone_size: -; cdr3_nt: TGTGCCAGCAGGCTTGGACAGACTAATGAAAAACTGTTTTTT; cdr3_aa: CASRLGQTNEKLFF
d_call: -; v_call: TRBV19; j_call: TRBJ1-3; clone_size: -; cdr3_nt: TGTGCCAGTAGTTTCTCAGGGTACTCTGGAAACACCATATATTTT; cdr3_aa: CASSFSGYSGNTIYF
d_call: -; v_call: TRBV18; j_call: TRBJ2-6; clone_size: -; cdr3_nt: TGTGCCAGCTCACCAAGAGGAGGGTCTGGGGCCAACGTCCTGACTTTC; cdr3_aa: CASSPRGGSGANVLTF
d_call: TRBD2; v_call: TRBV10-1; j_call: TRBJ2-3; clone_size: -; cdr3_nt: TGCGCCAGGAGGGGCCTCCTACTAGCGGGAGGGCCCGGGGATACGCAGTATTTT; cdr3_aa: CARRGLLLAGGPGDTQYF
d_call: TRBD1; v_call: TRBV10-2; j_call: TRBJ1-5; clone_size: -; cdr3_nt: TGCGCCAGCAGCGATACAGGGGTGGGCAATCAGCCCCAGCATTTT; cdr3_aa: CASSDTGVGNQPQHF
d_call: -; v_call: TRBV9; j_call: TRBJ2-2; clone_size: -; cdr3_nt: TGTGCCAGCAGCGTAGGGAGCGGGAACACCGGGGAGCTGTTTTTT; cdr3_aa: CASSVGSGNTGELFF
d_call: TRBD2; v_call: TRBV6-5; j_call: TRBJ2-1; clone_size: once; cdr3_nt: TGTGCCAGCAGACGGGGACTAGCGGAATACAATGAGCAGTTCTTC; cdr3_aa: CASRRGLAEYNEQFF
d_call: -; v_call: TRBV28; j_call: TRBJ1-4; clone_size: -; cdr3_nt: TGTGCCAGCAGGCGGGCCCTCGAGAGGGAAAAACTGTTTTTT; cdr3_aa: CASRRALEREKLFF